The 27 T cell receptor beta chains reported below all come from one sample, sequenced in a study of control samples from healthy donors and cancer patients (dated by TCRdb to about 2020). Library preparation used the immunoSEQ multiplex PCR assay. TCRdb provides this immuneACCESS table in a form limited to in-frame rearrangements. Some clones are lacking; in checked studies, under half of them reflect an unresolved V gene, and why the rest are absent is not known. This sample gives about 83,000 clones in total; about nine tenths of them show up just once. The leading ten clones occupy 15% to 17% of the sample. The sequenced sample consisted of blood. Receptor source: a young man in good health.

V and J are TRBV3-1 (or the pseudogene TRBV3-2) and TRBJ2-4, with 7 bases lining up with TRBD2. Germline assignment: CDR1 LGHDT and CDR2 YNNKEL (reference sequence). The CDR3 has 15 amino acids. The J segment lost 0 bases and the V segment lost 3 bases, leaving 2 bases of the junction unmatched. The CDR3 coding sequence is TGTGCCAGCAGCCATATAGCGGGAGCCAAAAACATTCAGTACTTC. It yields the protein CASSHIAGAKNIQYF.

This clone was recorded only once. This rearrangement joins TRBV7-8 to TRBJ2-7, with TRBD1 as a possible D gene (6 bases). The V gene lost 5 bases and the J gene lost 1 base, with 12 bases spanning the gap. The germline gives CDR1 SGHVS, CDR2 FQNEAQ. The CDR3 is made up of 14 amino acids. The CDR3 DNA reads as TGTGCCAGCAGCCTCGGGACACAATCCTACGAGCAGTACTTC. It translates to CASSLGTQSYEQYF.

The J gene is TRBJ2-7, the V gene TRBV6-6; 8 nucleotides line up with TRBD1. The V gene end was trimmed by 6 bases and the J gene end by 4 bases; junction bases not matched to a gene: 11. CDR1 is MNHNY, CDR2 SVGAGI, per germline (reference sequence). The CDR3 length is 15 residues. The CDR3 bases are TGTGCCAGCAGACCCGACAGGGGTATAATATACGAGCAGTACTTC. Its protein product is CASRPDRGIIYEQYF.

This clone was seen a single time. The chain combines TRBV28 with TRBJ1-1; no firm D call. V was cut by 3 bases and J by 7 bases, with 6 bases left in between. CDR3 size: 11 residues. The V gene's germline CDR1 is MDHEN and CDR2 SYDVKM. In DNA, the CDR3 is TGTGCCAGCAGTTTCAACTATGAAGCTTTCTTT. Translation: CASSFNYEAFF. The whole variable domain, filled in from reference TRBV28 and TRBJ1-1, reads DVKVTQSSRYLVKRTGEKVFLECVQDMDHENMFWYRQDPGLGLRLIYFSYDVKMKEKGDIPEGYSVSREKKERFSLILESASTNQTSMYLCASSFNYEAFFGQGTRLTVV.

Only a few counts were recorded for this clone. V usage is TRBV11-3 and J usage is TRBJ2-7, with TRBD1 identical over 7 bases. Trimming took 4 bases from V and 6 from J; bases not matched to a gene: 9. This CDR3 is 14 amino acids long. CDR1 is SGHNT and CDR2 is YENEEA in the germline V gene. CDR3 residues: CASSSNPGQVEQYF. CDR3 coding DNA: TGTGCCAGCAGCTCTAACCCCGGACAGGTCGAGCAGTACTTC.

The chain has TRBV7-9 and TRBJ1-2; perhaps TRBD1 as D (5 bases). Germline V gives CDR1 SEHNR, CDR2 FQNEAQ (reference sequence). V was trimmed by 5 bases and J by 8 bases, leaving 12 bases between them. The CDR3 consists of 12 residues. Written as DNA, the CDR3 is TGTGCCAGCAGCCCTCCCCGGGGGGGCTACACCTTC. Amino acid sequence: CASSPPRGGYTF. Drawing the rest from reference TRBV7-9 and TRBJ1-2, the complete variable domain is DTGVSQNPRHKITKRGQNVTFRCDPISEHNRLYWYRQTLGQGPEFLTYFQNEAQLEKSRLLSDRFSAERPKGSFSTLEIQRTEQGDSAMYLCASSPPRGGYTFGSGTRLTVV.

The table lists this clone with a few counts. The chain employs TRBV4-2 and TRBJ1-1; D is uncertain. Germline CDR1 LGHNA, CDR2 YNFKEQ. CDR3 length equals 12 residues. Trimming removed 8 bases at V and 6 bases at J, with 13 bases between. DNA of the CDR3: TGTGCCAGCGGAATTGAGGTCTCTGAAGCTTTCTTT. Translating it yields CASGIEVSEAFF.

The chain employs TRBV14 and TRBJ2-5, with D hard to call. Germline CDR1 is SGHDN and CDR2 is FVKESK. The V end lost 0 bases, the J end lost 5 bases, and 13 bases lay between the germline ends. The CDR3 contains 15 residues. CDR3 protein: CASSQDWGGVETQYF. CDR3 coding DNA: TGTGCCAGCAGCCAAGATTGGGGTGGGGTCGAGACCCAGTACTTC.

The chain has TRBV9 and TRBJ1-6; D is unclear. The CDR3 consists of 14 residues. V dropped 4 bases and J dropped 8 bases, with 13 bases sitting between them. Per germline, CDR1 SGDLS and CDR2 YYNGEE. The CDR3 region is CASSQSDLDSPLHF. The CDR3 DNA reads as TGTGCCAGCAGCCAAAGCGACTTAGATTCACCCCTCCACTTT.

The genes are TRBV18 and TRBJ2-7; D might be TRBD1 (6 bases). Germline CDR1 reads KGHSH; CDR2 reads LQKENI. Trimming stripped 0 bases from V and 4 bases from J, with 13 bases between. CDR3 length: 15 amino acids. The DNA of the CDR3 is TGTGCCAGCTCACCACCCAGCCAGGGGATATACGAGCAGTACTTC. It encodes CASSPPSQGIYEQYF.

This chain links TRBV3-1 (or the pseudogene TRBV3-2) with TRBJ1-2; D call uncertain. Germline V gene sequence: CDR1 LGHDT, CDR2 YNNKEL (reference sequence). V was trimmed by 3 bases and J by 0 bases, leaving 8 bases between them. The length of the CDR3 is 14 residues. This CDR3 is CASSQRAPNYGYTF. The CDR3 DNA reads as TGTGCCAGCAGCCAGAGGGCCCCTAACTATGGCTACACCTTC.

The rearrangement joins TRBV15 to TRBJ2-5; the D gene could be TRBD1 or TRBD2 (5 bases each). Germline CDR1 reads LNHNV; CDR2 reads YYDKDF (reference sequence). Trimming removed 1 base from V and 4 bases from J, with 13 bases in between. This CDR3 region has 15 residues. The CDR3 bases are TGTGCCACCAGCAGAGGAGGGGAATGGGGAGAGACCCAGTACTTC. Translation: CATSRGGEWGETQYF.

This chain joins TRBV18 and TRBJ2-7; D is undetermined. The germline CDR1 and CDR2 sequences are KGHSH and LQKENI. V lost 2 bases and J 1 base, leaving 15 bases between the germline ends. The CDR3 runs to 16 residues. CDR3 bases: TGTGCCAGCTCACCATCTATAACAGTGAAATCCTACGAGCAGTACTTC. It encodes CASSPSITVKSYEQYF. Full variable domain (outside the CDR3, taken from reference TRBV18 and TRBJ2-7): NAGVMQNPRHLVRRRGQEARLRCSPMKGHSHVYWYRQLPEEGLKFMVYLQKENIIDESGMPKERFSAEFPKEGPSILRIQQVVRGDSAAYFCASSPSITVKSYEQYFGPGTRLTVT.

The chain is built from TRBV30 and TRBJ2-2; D is unresolved. The germline V gene has CDR1 GTSNPN and CDR2 SVGIG (reference sequence). Trimming took off 4 bases at V and 0 bases at J, with 9 bases between the two ends. The CDR3 runs to 14 residues. CDR3 DNA: TGTGCCTGGACCCCGTTGTCGAACACCGGGGAGCTGTTTTTT. Encoded protein: CAWTPLSNTGELFF.

CDR3 amino acids: CASSQVRGYEQYF. The CDR3 DNA follows: TGTGCCAGCAGCCAAGTTCGGGGCTACGAGCAGTACTTC. The chain joins TRBV14 to TRBJ2-7, with D perhaps matching TRBD2 (5 bases). Per the germline V gene, CDR1 is SGHDN and CDR2 is FVKESK. Trimming pared 1 base from V and 3 bases from J, leaving 7 bases between. The CDR3 runs 13 residues.

The V gene is TRBV6-5, the J gene TRBJ1-1, with D perhaps matching TRBD1 (6 bases). CDR1 MNHEY and CDR2 SVGAGI come from the germline V gene. Trimming took off 0 bases at V and 3 bases at J, with 11 bases between the two ends. This CDR3 region has 15 residues. The DNA for the CDR3 is TGTGCCAGCAGTTACTCGGGCGGGGGGCACACTGAAGCTTTCTTT. Amino acid sequence: CASSYSGGGHTEAFF.

V and J are TRBV4-1 and TRBJ1-6; maybe TRBD1 (5 bases). This CDR3 comprises 15 residues. The germline V and J ends were trimmed by 0 bases and 6 bases, with 9 bases remaining between them. CDR1 is MGHRA and CDR2 is YSYEKL in the germline V gene. Here the CDR3 reads CASSQDQGPNSPLHF. The CDR3 DNA reads as TGCGCCAGCAGCCAAGATCAGGGCCCTAATTCACCCCTCCACTTT.

This rearrangement joins TRBV29-1 to TRBJ2-3; TRBD2 agrees at 8 bases. This CDR3 has 14 residues. CDR1 SQVTM and CDR2 ANQGSEA come from the germline V gene. The V and J ends lost 7 bases and 5 bases, in that order; junction bases with no gene match: 11. CDR3 DNA sequence: TGCAGCGCACTCCGGGGGGGCCGCCAAGATACGCAGTATTTT. It codes for CSALRGGRQDTQYF.

The chain links TRBV5-1 to TRBJ2-6; the D is unclear. V lost 4 bases and J lost 0, with 11 bases in between. The CDR3 spans 16 residues. Germline V gene sequence: CDR1 SGHRS, CDR2 YFSETQ. CDR3 coding DNA: TGCGCCAGCAGCCCCGAGCCCCCCTCTGGGGCCAACGTCCTGACTTTC. Its translation is CASSPEPPSGANVLTF.

V is TRBV25-1 and J is TRBJ1-5, with 9 nucleotides matching TRBD1. The CDR3 totals 16 residues. Germline V lookup: CDR1 MGHDK, CDR2 SYGVNS. V shed 4 bases, J shed 2 bases, and the junction held 6 bases outside the gene matches. CDR3 sequence: CASSGLTGGGNQPQHF. In nucleotides, the CDR3 is TGTGCCAGCAGTGGCCTAACAGGGGGCGGCAATCAGCCCCAGCATTTT.

The rearrangement uses TRBV7-2 and TRBJ2-7; 9 bases are a match to TRBD2. Germline V CDR1 and CDR2: SGHTA, FQGNSA. Trimming removed 7 bases from V and 3 bases from J; junction bases left unmatched: 13. This CDR3 contains 16 residues. The CDR3 sequence is CASTPPWGGGDYEQYF. CDR3 nucleotide sequence: TGTGCCAGCACCCCGCCGTGGGGCGGGGGGGACTACGAGCAGTACTTC. The full variable domain, completed using reference TRBV7-2 and TRBJ2-7, is GAGVSQSPSNKVTEKGKDVELRCDPISGHTALYWYRQSLGQGLEFLIYFQGNSAPDKSGLPSDRFSAERTGGSVSTLTIQRTQQEDSAVYLCASTPPWGGGDYEQYFGPGTRLTVT.

J is TRBJ1-1 and V is TRBV6-5; unclear D gene. Per the germline V gene, CDR1 is MNHEY and CDR2 is SVGAGI. The length of the CDR3 is 13 residues. V was pared by 6 bases and J by 1 base, with 9 bases between. The CDR3 nucleotides are TGTGCCAGCAGCCTGTCCGCGAACACTGAAGCTTTCTTT. This codes for CASSLSANTEAFF.

V and J are TRBV7-3 and TRBJ1-1; D perhaps matches TRBD1 (5 bases). Germline V gene lookup returns CDR1 SGHTA and CDR2 FQGTGA. The CDR3 covers 13 residues. The germline V and J ends were trimmed by 4 bases and 2 bases, with 8 bases remaining between them. The CDR3 region is CASSSQENTEAFF. CDR3 coding DNA: TGTGCCAGCAGCTCACAGGAAAACACTGAAGCTTTCTTT.

The V and J genes are TRBV28 and TRBJ1-5, with TRBD1 identical over 10 bases. There are 19 residues in the CDR3. CDR1 and CDR2 (germline): MDHEN, SYDVKM. Trimming removed 4 bases from V and 2 bases from J; junction bases left unmatched: 14. DNA of the CDR3: TGTGCCAGCAGTTCCGTTCTTGAGTGGGACAGGGGTGGCAATCAGCCCCAGCATTTT. Its protein is CASSSVLEWDRGGNQPQHF.

The rearrangement links TRBV7-3 to TRBJ2-6; 8 bases line up with TRBD1. The CDR3 runs to 15 residues. Germline values: CDR1 SGHTA, CDR2 FQGTGA. V shed 4 bases, J shed 4 bases, and the junction held 3 bases outside the gene matches. CDR3 DNA: TGTGCCAGCAGCTCGACAGGGGCCGGGGCCAACGTCCTGACTTTC. Its protein is CASSSTGAGANVLTF.

J is TRBJ2-7 and V is TRBV24-1; possibly TRBD1 for D (5 bases). This CDR3 contains 15 residues. Germline loops: CDR1 KGHDR, CDR2 SFDVKD. V dropped 4 bases and J dropped 5 bases, with 17 bases sitting between them. CDR3 in amino acids: CATSDPREKTNEQYF. The CDR3 nucleotides are TGTGCCACCAGTGACCCCAGGGAAAAGACGAACGAGCAGTACTTC.

The chain has TRBV4-2 and TRBJ1-5; D gene uncertain. CDR3 length: 13 amino acids. The germline CDR1 and CDR2 sequences are LGHNA and YNFKEQ. Trimming pared 0 bases from V and 5 bases from J, leaving 5 bases between. CDR3 sequence: CASSQDGDQPQHF. DNA for the CDR3: TGTGCCAGCAGCCAAGACGGGGATCAGCCCCAGCATTTT.